The 10 T cell receptor beta chains reported below all come from one sample, sequenced in a study of T cell repertoires in cytomegalovirus infection. For these receptors, no antigen is known. MiXCR, run by TCRdb on the reads, gives a single entry per CDR3 protein. The sample lists roughly 54,000 distinct CDR3 sequences, about 30% occurring once. The sample was PBMCs, sequenced either directly or after in vitro stimulation (not recorded which). The receptors were gathered from a human donor in good health (CMV status not recorded). Some clones in this sample may be carry-over from other donors' samples.

This clonotype appeared a few times. V usage is TRBV15 and J usage is TRBJ1-1, with D possibly being TRBD1 (6 bases). Trimming removed 5 bases at V and 0 bases at J, with 13 bases between. Germline CDR1 LNHNV, CDR2 YYDKDF (reference sequence). The CDR3 sequence is 15 residues long. The CDR3 spells CATSGVRGMNTEAFF. The CDR3 coding sequence is TGTGCCACCAGCGGGGTCAGGGGCATGAACACTGAAGCTTTCTTT. The full variable domain, with the rest looked up from reference TRBV15 and TRBJ1-1, is DAMVIQNPRYQVTQFGKPVTLSCSQTLNHNVMYWYQQKSSQAPKLLFHYYDKDFNNEADTPDNFQSRRPNTSFCFLDIRSPGLGDTAMYLCATSGVRGMNTEAFFGQGTRLTVV.

This clonotype has only a few counts. The V gene is TRBV18, the J gene TRBJ2-7; D is perhaps TRBD1 (6 bases). CDR3 length equals 15 residues. Germline values: CDR1 KGHSH, CDR2 LQKENI. The V end was cut by 6 bases, the J end by 3 bases, with 18 bases between. The CDR3 DNA reads TGTGCCAGCTCCGTTCACCAGGGGACCGGCTACGAGCAGTACTTC. Translated, it gives CASSVHQGTGYEQYF.

This clonotype turned up a few times. The chain combines TRBV4-1 with TRBJ1-4; tentative D call: TRBD1 (6 bases). Deletions cut 1 base from V and 2 bases from J, with 8 bases between. This CDR3 is built from 15 residues. The germline V gene encodes CDR1 MGHRA and CDR2 YSYEKL. The CDR3 reads CASSQATGTNEKLFF. The CDR3 DNA reads as TGCGCCAGCAGCCAAGCGACAGGTACTAATGAAAAACTGTTTTTT.

The chain combines TRBV20-1 with TRBJ2-5; 12 nucleotides line up with TRBD1. The CDR3 extends over 15 amino acids. V shed 3 bases, J shed 5 bases, and the junction held 7 bases outside the gene matches. Germline assignment: CDR1 DFQATT and CDR2 SNEGSKA (reference sequence). The CDR3, as DNA: TGCAGTGCTAGGCCCGGGACAGGGGGCTTGGAGACCCAGTACTTC. Translated: CSARPGTGGLETQYF.

This clonotype was counted many times. V is TRBV7-6 and J is TRBJ1-2, with D unclear. The CDR3 is made up of 13 amino acids. Trimming pared 5 bases from V and 7 bases from J, leaving 14 bases between. CDR1 SGHVS and CDR2 FNYEAQ come from the germline V gene. CDR3 in amino acids: CASSPQDGGGYTF. The DNA for the CDR3 is TGTGCCAGCAGCCCCCAGGACGGTGGTGGCTACACCTTC.

This sequence joins TRBV11-3 and TRBJ1-1, with TRBD1 identical over 7 bases. From germline, CDR1 is SGHNT and CDR2 YENEEA. The length of the CDR3 is 15 residues. The V and J ends lost 5 bases and 0 bases, in that order; junction bases with no gene match: 6. Written as DNA, the CDR3 is TGTGCCAGCAGCCCGGGGGACAGTTTGAACACTGAAGCTTTCTTT. Protein sequence: CASSPGDSLNTEAFF.

This chain connects TRBV5-1 to TRBJ2-7; 8 nucleotides line up with TRBD1. This CDR3 is 13 amino acids long. In germline, CDR1 is SGHRS, CDR2 YFSETQ. V gave up 4 bases and J gave up 7 bases; unmatched junction bases: 7. This CDR3 is CASSPRTGREQYF. The CDR3 bases are TGCGCCAGCAGCCCTAGGACAGGGAGGGAGCAGTACTTC.

This clonotype occurred many times. This sequence joins TRBV7-2 and TRBJ2-3; TRBD2 is a possible D gene (6 bases). Germline assignment: CDR1 SGHTA and CDR2 FQGNSA. CDR3 length: 15 amino acids. V was clipped by 7 bases and J by 2 bases, with 16 bases between them. CDR3 protein: CASIPGGALTDTQYF. DNA for the CDR3: TGTGCCAGCATCCCAGGCGGGGCCCTCACAGATACGCAGTATTTT.

This rearrangement joins TRBV6-5 to TRBJ1-5; D is undetermined. V was trimmed by 6 bases and J by 6 bases, leaving 18 bases between them. Germline CDR1 reads MNHEY; CDR2 reads SVGAGI. The CDR3 is 15 amino acids. CDR3 in amino acids: CASSQLVLYGQPQHF. The CDR3 DNA reads TGTGCCAGCAGCCAACTCGTATTATATGGTCAGCCCCAGCATTTT.

The chain is built from TRBV7-9 and TRBJ1-1; D possibly corresponds to TRBD1 (5 bases). Trimming left V 6 bases short and J 7 bases short, with 12 bases between. The CDR3 totals 12 residues. Germline V gene sequence: CDR1 SEHNR, CDR2 FQNEAQ (reference sequence). The CDR3 protein is CASSARGGEAFF. The CDR3 DNA reads as TGTGCCAGCAGTGCGCGGGGGGGTGAAGCTTTCTTT. The full variable domain, in which reference TRBV7-9 and TRBJ1-1 provide the parts outside the CDR3, is DTGVSQNPRHKITKRGQNVTFRCDPISEHNRLYWYRQTLGQGPEFLTYFQNEAQLEKSRLLSDRFSAERPKGSFSTLEIQRTEQGDSAMYLCASSARGGEAFFGQGTRLTVV.